These 11 T cell receptor beta chains were sequenced from one sample in a study of control samples from healthy donors and cancer patients. Only in-frame clones appear in the TCRdb table, and some are missing; sequencing was by immunoSEQ multiplex PCR. The sample consists of some 96,000 clones, approximately 84% of them appearing once. The sample comprised blood. These receptors all come from a woman aged 50 to 60 in good health.

The V gene is TRBV10-3, the J gene TRBJ2-3; possibly TRBD1 or TRBD2 for D (5 bases each). The CDR3 loop spans 11 amino acids. Germline V lookup: CDR1 ENHRY, CDR2 SYGVKD. Trimming cost V 8 bases and J 6 bases, with 9 bases left between them. CDR3 coding DNA: TGTGCCATCGGGGGTGGCGATACGCAGTATTTT. Its translation: CAIGGGDTQYF.

The J gene is TRBJ2-5, the V gene TRBV7-3; D may be TRBD1 (6 bases). The ends were cut back, 3 bases at V and 4 bases at J, with 9 bases in the middle. Germline CDR1 SGHTA, CDR2 FQGTGA. This CDR3 spans 13 amino acids. DNA for the CDR3: TGTGCCAGCAGCTTCGTCAGGGGAGAGACCCAGTACTTC. Its protein is CASSFVRGETQYF.

For the CDR3, the DNA is TGTGCCAGCAGCCGGATCAGGTGGCCCAGCTCCTACGAGCAGTACTTC. Its protein is CASSRIRWPSSYEQYF. The chain has TRBV5-6 and TRBJ2-7; no reliable D call. The V end was cut by 4 bases, the J end by 0 bases, with 17 bases between. The CDR3 length is 16 residues. Germline V lookup: CDR1 SGHDT, CDR2 YYEEEE. The complete variable domain, with remaining parts taken from reference TRBV5-6 and TRBJ2-7, reads DAGVTQSPTHLIKTRGQQVTLRCSPKSGHDTVSWYQQALGQGPQFIFQYYEEEERQRGNFPDRFSGHQFPNYSSELNVNALLLGDSALYLCASSRIRWPSSYEQYFGPGTRLTVT.

V is TRBV2 and J is TRBJ2-2; D call uncertain. CDR1 and CDR2 (germline): SNHLY, FYNNEI. The CDR3 is 11 amino acids. Deletions cut 6 bases from V and 7 bases from J, with 6 bases between. CDR3 amino acids: CASSPLGELFF. The CDR3, as DNA: TGTGCCAGCAGCCCCCTCGGGGAGCTGTTTTTT.

The rearrangement joins TRBV27 to TRBJ2-1, with D possibly TRBD1 on 6 matching bases. V lost 6 bases and J lost 8, with 14 bases in between. The CDR3 sequence is 13 residues long. The germline gives CDR1 MNHEY, CDR2 SMNVEV (reference sequence). The DNA of the CDR3 is TGTGCCAGCAGGCCGAGGGGGTCGCATGAGCAGTTCTTC. This sequence encodes CASRPRGSHEQFF.

In this sample, this clone turned up once. The J gene is TRBJ2-5, the V gene TRBV20-1, with D perhaps matching TRBD2 (5 bases). Germline V gene data show CDR1 as DFQATT and CDR2 as SNEGSKA (reference sequence). The length of the CDR3 is 9 residues. The CDR3 region is CSLGGTQYF. The CDR3 coding sequence is TGCAGCTTAGGAGGGACCCAGTACTTC.

This chain links TRBV4-3 with TRBJ1-2; D perhaps matches TRBD1 (6 bases). The CDR3 is 15 residues long. Trimming removed 0 bases at V and 4 bases at J, with 12 bases between. Germline loops: CDR1 LGHNA, CDR2 YSLEER. For the CDR3, the DNA is TGCGCCAGCAGCCAAGAATTTCTAGGGGGCTATGGCTACACCTTC. It translates to CASSQEFLGGYGYTF.

The chain recombines TRBV19 with TRBJ1-1; the match to TRBD1 covers 12 bases. Trimming cost V 10 bases and J 5 bases; bases outside gene matches: 8. Germline CDR1 reads LNHDA; CDR2 reads SQIVND (reference sequence). There are 14 residues in the CDR3. CDR3 DNA: TGTGCCACTGGGACAGGGGGCGCGAGAACTGAAGCTTTCTTT. Amino acid sequence: CATGTGGARTEAFF.

The chain recombines TRBV30 with TRBJ2-7; TRBD1 aligns across 10 bases. Germline values: CDR1 GTSNPN, CDR2 SVGIG (reference sequence). This CDR3 region has 14 residues. J lost 9 bases, V lost 3 bases, and 11 bases had no gene match. CDR3 residues: CAWSPGTGDFRQYV. Here the CDR3 DNA reads TGTGCCTGGAGCCCCGGGACAGGGGATTTTCGGCAGTACGTC.

The rearrangement uses TRBV2 and TRBJ1-4; weak D call: TRBD1 (5 bases). The germline CDR1 and CDR2 sequences are SNHLY and FYNNEI. Trimming took 2 bases from V and 6 from J, leaving 13 bases between them. The CDR3 covers 15 residues. This CDR3 reads CASSEWGGADEKLFF. The CDR3 DNA sequence: TGTGCCAGCAGTGAATGGGGAGGGGCAGATGAAAAACTGTTTTTT.

The chain carries TRBV5-1 and TRBJ1-6; 11 nucleotides match TRBD1. CDR3 length equals 17 residues. The J segment lost 5 bases and the V segment lost 4 bases, leaving 8 bases of the junction unmatched. The germline CDR1 and CDR2 sequences are SGHRS and YFSETQ. CDR3 DNA sequence: TGCGCCAGCAGCCGGACAGGGGGCGCCGGAAATAATTCACCCCTCCACTTT. Translated: CASSRTGGAGNNSPLHF. The full variable domain, its missing parts supplied by reference TRBV5-1 and TRBJ1-6, is KAGVTQTPRYLIKTRGQQVTLSCSPISGHRSVSWYQQTPGQGLQFLFEYFSETQRNKGNFPGRFSGRQFSNSRSEMNVSTLELGDSALYLCASSRTGGAGNNSPLHFGNGTRLTVT.